These T cell receptor beta chains were read from a single sample in a study of shared T cell receptors in the human thymus. Profiling relied on immunoSEQ multiplex PCR, and the TCRdb table lists in-frame clones only, not all of them. The table includes some 400,000 clones, approximately 95% detected once. Sequencing input: thymocytes. The receptors were sampled from a human donor. Each CDR3 is given with its conserved first and last residue. The order of the fields is CDR3 DNA, CDR3 protein, V gene, clone size, J gene, D gene. D genes are given only for firm matches. Clone size is not always given. Where it is, it says once, few, many or a class for expanded clones.

cdr3_nt: TGTGCCAGCAGCCCAGGAGGTAGCGGGAGAAGGAATGAGCAGTTCTTC
cdr3_aa: CASSPGGSGRRNEQFF
v_call: TRBV28
clone_size: -
j_call: TRBJ2-1
d_call: TRBD2

cdr3_nt: TGTGCCAGCAGCTTAGTTCGAGCGGGAGAAACCTACGAGCAGTACTTC
cdr3_aa: CASSLVRAGETYEQYF
v_call: TRBV7-2
clone_size: -
j_call: TRBJ2-7
d_call: TRBD2

cdr3_nt: TGTGCCATCAGTAAGGAAGGGGTAGGAGATCAGCCCCAGCATTTT
cdr3_aa: CAISKEGVGDQPQHF
v_call: TRBV10-3
clone_size: -
j_call: TRBJ1-5
d_call: -

cdr3_nt: TGCTCCGGGTTCGTCCATGGGGCCAACGTCCTGACTTTC
cdr3_aa: CSGFVHGANVLTF
v_call: TRBV29-1
clone_size: -
j_call: TRBJ2-6
d_call: -

cdr3_nt: TGTGCCAGCAGTGACGATGGACAGGGCCCCTTCCGGTACACTGAAGCTTTCTTT
cdr3_aa: CASSDDGQGPFRYTEAFF
v_call: TRBV6-1
clone_size: few
j_call: TRBJ1-1
d_call: TRBD1

cdr3_nt: TGTGCCAGCAGCGTAAATGGAGCCGGGATGGTCCAGACCCAGTACTTC
cdr3_aa: CASSVNGAGMVQTQYF
v_call: TRBV9
clone_size: -
j_call: TRBJ2-5
d_call: -

cdr3_nt: TGTGCCTGGAGTGTACGGACTAGCGGGAGGGCCAACACCTACAATGAGCAGTTCTTC
cdr3_aa: CAWSVRTSGRANTYNEQFF
v_call: TRBV30
clone_size: -
j_call: TRBJ2-1
d_call: TRBD2

cdr3_nt: TGCAGCGTTGCAGTTCCTGGGGCCAACGTCCTGACTTTC
cdr3_aa: CSVAVPGANVLTF
v_call: TRBV29-1
clone_size: -
j_call: TRBJ2-6
d_call: -

cdr3_nt: TGCGCCAGCAGCTTGGCGGGCTATGGCTACACCTTC
cdr3_aa: CASSLAGYGYTF
v_call: TRBV5-1
clone_size: -
j_call: TRBJ1-2
d_call: -

cdr3_nt: TGTGCCAGCAGTTCCCCGGGGAGGAAAAACATTCAGTACTTC
cdr3_aa: CASSSPGRKNIQYF
v_call: TRBV27
clone_size: -
j_call: TRBJ2-4
d_call: -

cdr3_nt: TGCGCCAGCAGTGAGTCCATAGCGGGAGCGGGCAATGAGCAGTTCTTC
cdr3_aa: CASSESIAGAGNEQFF
v_call: TRBV10-1
clone_size: -
j_call: TRBJ2-1
d_call: TRBD2

cdr3_nt: TGTGCCAGCAGCCATTTCGGACCGGGACTAGCGGGAGCTCTAGCCAAAAACATTCAGTACTTC
cdr3_aa: CASSHFGPGLAGALAKNIQYF
v_call: TRBV4-2
clone_size: once
j_call: TRBJ2-4
d_call: TRBD2

cdr3_nt: TGTGCCAGCAGCTTATGGGGCACAGGTCCGGACGGTGAGCAGTTCTTC
cdr3_aa: CASSLWGTGPDGEQFF
v_call: TRBV7-9
clone_size: -
j_call: TRBJ2-1
d_call: -

cdr3_nt: TGTGCCAGCAGCCAGGAGCCGCAGCACGAGCAGTACTTC
cdr3_aa: CASSQEPQHEQYF
v_call: TRBV7-3
clone_size: -
j_call: TRBJ2-7
d_call: -

cdr3_nt: TGTGCCAGCAGCTTAGATATATGGGGGGCTACATACAATGAGCAGTTCTTC
cdr3_aa: CASSLDIWGATYNEQFF
v_call: TRBV11-2
clone_size: -
j_call: TRBJ2-1
d_call: -

cdr3_nt: TGTGCCAGCAGCCCGGGCGCAGGGCCCTACGAGCAGTACTTC
cdr3_aa: CASSPGAGPYEQYF
v_call: TRBV4-2
clone_size: -
j_call: TRBJ2-7
d_call: -

cdr3_nt: TGTGCCAGCACCACAGGGGGCGAGGAGGGGAGGGCCTCGACAGATACGCAGTATTTT
cdr3_aa: CASTTGGEEGRASTDTQYF
v_call: TRBV28
clone_size: -
j_call: TRBJ2-3
d_call: TRBD1

cdr3_nt: TGCGCCAGCAGCCAAGATTGGGACGAGGGGGATCGGACAGATACGCAGTATTTT
cdr3_aa: CASSQDWDEGDRTDTQYF
v_call: TRBV4-3
clone_size: -
j_call: TRBJ2-3
d_call: -

cdr3_nt: TGTGCCAGCAGGCTCGAACTGAGGGTCTACGAGCAGTACTTC
cdr3_aa: CASRLELRVYEQYF
v_call: TRBV6-6
clone_size: once
j_call: TRBJ2-7
d_call: -

cdr3_nt: TGTGCCTGGAGTTCCCTGGGTCTAGCGGTTAGCACAGATACGCAGTATTTT
cdr3_aa: CAWSSLGLAVSTDTQYF
v_call: TRBV30
clone_size: -
j_call: TRBJ2-3
d_call: TRBD2

cdr3_nt: TGTGCCAGCAGCCCCCCCTTAGCGGGAGGCCACGAGCAGTACTTC
cdr3_aa: CASSPPLAGGHEQYF
v_call: TRBV7-9
clone_size: -
j_call: TRBJ2-7
d_call: TRBD2

cdr3_nt: TGTGCCAGCAGTGCGCGGGATTGGCGTCCACCCTATGGCTACACCTTC
cdr3_aa: CASSARDWRPPYGYTF
v_call: TRBV28
clone_size: -
j_call: TRBJ1-2
d_call: -

cdr3_nt: TGTGCCAGCAGCTTGGCCGGGACAGCCACAGATACGCAGTATTTT
cdr3_aa: CASSLAGTATDTQYF
v_call: TRBV13
clone_size: -
j_call: TRBJ2-3
d_call: TRBD1

cdr3_nt: TGCAGCGTTGAATCGGCCAGGGGGACCGCCCTACCGTACGAGCAGTACTTC
cdr3_aa: CSVESARGTALPYEQYF
v_call: TRBV29-1
clone_size: -
j_call: TRBJ2-7
d_call: TRBD1

cdr3_nt: TGTGCCAGCAGTTTTGAGGGGACCTATGCGGTGGAGACCCAGTACTTC
cdr3_aa: CASSFEGTYAVETQYF
v_call: TRBV27
clone_size: -
j_call: TRBJ2-5
d_call: -

cdr3_nt: TGTGCCAGCTCCCGACGACAGGGAAGGCCCTACGAGCAGTACTTC
cdr3_aa: CASSRRQGRPYEQYF
v_call: TRBV18
clone_size: once
j_call: TRBJ2-7
d_call: TRBD1

cdr3_nt: TGCAGTGCTAGTCCTCTCGAGTCGGGATATTTT
cdr3_aa: CSASPLESGYF
v_call: TRBV20-1
clone_size: -
j_call: TRBJ2-3
d_call: -

cdr3_nt: TGTGCCAGCAGCTTAAAGTTGATGGCGAGGTTCACAGATACGCAGTATTTT
cdr3_aa: CASSLKLMARFTDTQYF
v_call: TRBV7-9
clone_size: -
j_call: TRBJ2-3
d_call: -

cdr3_nt: TGTGCCAGCAGCCTCATTAGCGGGAGAAAAGATACGCAGTATTTT
cdr3_aa: CASSLISGRKDTQYF
v_call: TRBV9
clone_size: -
j_call: TRBJ2-3
d_call: TRBD2

cdr3_nt: TGTGCCAGCAGCTTAAGTGGATTGGACCTCCCTAAGCGGAATGAGCAGTTCTTC
cdr3_aa: CASSLSGLDLPKRNEQFF
v_call: TRBV7-9
clone_size: -
j_call: TRBJ2-1
d_call: -

cdr3_nt: TGTGCCAGCAGCTTGGGTAGGGACAGAGGGACCGGGGAGCTGTTTTTT
cdr3_aa: CASSLGRDRGTGELFF
v_call: TRBV5-4
clone_size: -
j_call: TRBJ2-2
d_call: TRBD1

cdr3_nt: TGTGCCAGCAGCCTCGGGACCGCCGGAAACACCATATATTTT
cdr3_aa: CASSLGTAGNTIYF
v_call: TRBV13
clone_size: -
j_call: TRBJ1-3
d_call: -

cdr3_nt: TGTGCCAGCAGCTGGTCTGACAGGACTTATGGCTACACCTTC
cdr3_aa: CASSWSDRTYGYTF
v_call: TRBV7-2
clone_size: -
j_call: TRBJ1-2
d_call: -

cdr3_nt: TGTGCCAGCAGTTACTCGAATCAGGGAAACTATGGCTACACCTTC
cdr3_aa: CASSYSNQGNYGYTF
v_call: TRBV6-5
clone_size: -
j_call: TRBJ1-2
d_call: -

cdr3_nt: TGTGCCAGCTCACCGTTTCAGGGAAAGAATAGCAATCAGCCCCAGCATTTT
cdr3_aa: CASSPFQGKNSNQPQHF
v_call: TRBV18
clone_size: -
j_call: TRBJ1-5
d_call: -

cdr3_nt: TGTGCCAGCAGCTGCCGCAAGGGGGGGCCCGAGACCCAGTACTTC
cdr3_aa: CASSCRKGGPETQYF
v_call: TRBV5-5
clone_size: -
j_call: TRBJ2-5
d_call: -

cdr3_nt: TGTGCCAGCAGCGCCAGGGGTGGTATCTCTGGAAACACCATATATTTT
cdr3_aa: CASSARGGISGNTIYF
v_call: TRBV7-9
clone_size: -
j_call: TRBJ1-3
d_call: -

cdr3_nt: TGTGCCAGCTCAGGGGGGACAGTGCGGGTCAATCAGCCCCAGCATTTT
cdr3_aa: CASSGGTVRVNQPQHF
v_call: TRBV18
clone_size: -
j_call: TRBJ1-5
d_call: TRBD1

cdr3_nt: TGCGCCAGCAGCTTGGTCGGGCCTTCCGAAGATGGCTACACCTTC
cdr3_aa: CASSLVGPSEDGYTF
v_call: TRBV5-1
clone_size: -
j_call: TRBJ1-2
d_call: -